Listed here are 14 T cell receptor beta chains from one sample, sequenced in a study of blood T cell repertoires in COVID-19. Profiling relied on immunoSEQ multiplex PCR, and the TCRdb table lists in-frame clones only, not all of them. The data hold roughly 260,000 clones, with 75% to 95% observed a single time. Sequencing used peripheral blood. These receptors originate from a person aged 18-29 years with COVID-19, enrolled during active disease.

The V call is TRBV29-1, the J call TRBJ2-2; D is possibly TRBD2 (6 bases). CDR1 and CDR2 (germline): SQVTM, ANQGSEA. Trimming removed 1 base from V and 4 bases from J, with 16 bases in between. The CDR3 has 16 amino acids. For the CDR3, the DNA is TGCAGCGTTGAAGTATTCCGCCGGGGGAGCACCGGGGAGCTGTTTTTT. It yields the protein CSVEVFRRGSTGELFF.

For the CDR3, the DNA is TGTGCCAGCAGTTATCAGGGGTCCTCCTACGAGCAGTACTTC. Translating it yields CASSYQGSSYEQYF. The V call is TRBV6-2 or TRBV6-3, the J call TRBJ2-7; D possibly corresponds to TRBD1 (6 bases). V was shortened by 3 bases and J by 0 bases, with 9 bases between the two germline ends. The germline gives CDR1 MNHEY, CDR2 SVGEGT. CDR3 length equals 14 residues.

This clone was counted only a few times. The chain has TRBV7-6 and TRBJ2-7, with 7 bases aligning to TRBD2. V was pared by 1 base and J by 2 bases, with 5 bases of the junction left unmatched. The CDR3 has 15 residues. Germline CDR1 and CDR2: SGHVS and FNYEAQ. The CDR3 bases are TGTGCCAGCAGCTTAGGGGCTAGCGGAACCTACGAGCAGTACTTC. It translates to CASSLGASGTYEQYF.

The chain carries TRBV15 and TRBJ2-1; 11 positions match TRBD2. Germline CDR1 is LNHNV and CDR2 is YYDKDF (reference sequence). V shed 8 bases and J 14 bases; nucleotides not matched to a gene: 14. This CDR3 has 14 residues. The CDR3 nucleotides read TGTGCCACCTCTAACGGGCTAGCGGGAGGCCCGGAGTTCTTC. It specifies CATSNGLAGGPEFF. Full variable domain (remainder filled in from reference TRBV15 and TRBJ2-1): DAMVIQNPRYQVTQFGKPVTLSCSQTLNHNVMYWYQQKSSQAPKLLFHYYDKDFNNEADTPDNFQSRRPNTSFCFLDIRSPGLGDTAMYLCATSNGLAGGPEFFGPGTRLTVL.

The genes are TRBV12-3 or TRBV12-4 and TRBJ1-4, with D unclear. Trimming cost V 1 base and J 5 bases, with 2 bases left between them. This CDR3 is built from 12 residues. In nucleotides, the CDR3 is TGTGCCAGCAGTTTAGTAAATGAAAAACTGTTTTTT. Translating gives CASSLVNEKLFF.

The CDR3 loop is CASRLQGALGTDTQYF. CDR3 nucleotide sequence: TGTGCCAGCAGACTCCAGGGGGCGCTGGGCACAGATACGCAGTATTTT. The chain couples TRBV27 to TRBJ2-3, with 8 bases lining up with TRBD1. With 6 bases clipped from V and 1 base from J, the junction kept 9 bases outside the gene matches. CDR1 and CDR2 (germline): MNHEY, SMNVEV (reference sequence). This CDR3 contains 16 residues.

This clone appeared a single time. The chain joins TRBV11-2 to TRBJ2-1, with 9 bases lining up with TRBD2. Trimming took 0 bases from V and 9 from J; bases not matched to a gene: 6. The germline V gene encodes CDR1 SGHAT and CDR2 FQNNGV. This CDR3 comprises 15 residues. The CDR3 region is CASSLEGLAASEQFF. CDR3 sequence (DNA): TGTGCCAGCAGCTTAGAGGGACTAGCAGCTAGTGAGCAGTTCTTC.

The chain is built from TRBV10-2 and TRBJ1-5; 8 bases line up with TRBD1. The germline CDR1 and CDR2 sequences are WSHSY and SAAADI. Trimming cost V 4 bases and J 7 bases; bases outside gene matches: 9. The CDR3 length is 15 residues. CDR3: CASSAGQGANQPQHF. CDR3 bases: TGCGCCAGCAGTGCCGGCCAGGGGGCAAACCAGCCCCAGCATTTT.

V usage is TRBV2 and J usage is TRBJ1-5; D is uncertain. The germline V and J ends were trimmed by 0 bases and 10 bases, with 22 bases remaining between them. Looked up from germline, CDR1 is SNHLY and CDR2 is FYNNEI. This CDR3 has 17 amino acids. The DNA of the CDR3 is TGTGCCAGCAGTGAAGCCAAGGAGGCGCCTCTGGGAATCCCCCAGCATTTT. It translates to CASSEAKEAPLGIPQHF.

This chain uses TRBV29-1 with TRBJ2-1; 12 positions match TRBD1. The CDR3 is 20 residues long. CDR1 is SQVTM and CDR2 is ANQGSEA in the germline V gene. V dropped 5 bases and J dropped 0; count of bases not matched to a gene: 17. The DNA of the CDR3 is TGCAGCGTTCTGAAGGGGGCCGGGACAGGGGGCTTTTACTCCTACAATGAGCAGTTCTTC. Translated, it gives CSVLKGAGTGGFYSYNEQFF.

Written as DNA, the CDR3 is TGTGCCAGCACCAAGACTAGCGGGAGTAGTAATGAGCAGTTCTTC. Amino acid sequence: CASTKTSGSSNEQFF. The rearrangement uses TRBV7-9 and TRBJ2-1; 12 bases map to TRBD2. The germline CDR1 and CDR2 sequences are SEHNR and FQNEAQ (reference sequence). After removal of 7 bases from V and 7 bases from J, the junction contained 8 bases not matched to a gene. There are 15 residues in the CDR3.

The chain is built from TRBV7-8 and TRBJ2-1, with 9 bases matching TRBD1. The CDR3 sequence is 16 residues long. The germline V gene has CDR1 SGHVS and CDR2 FQNEAQ. The junction had 8 bases not matched to a gene; V was cut back by 6 bases and J by 2 bases. The CDR3 here is CASSHTGTGTYNEQFF. CDR3 DNA sequence: TGTGCCAGCAGTCATACCGGGACAGGGACCTACAATGAGCAGTTCTTC.

The chain is built from TRBV28 and TRBJ2-2; 9 bases are shared with TRBD1. The germline gives CDR1 MDHEN, CDR2 SYDVKM. The CDR3 totals 15 residues. V lost 6 bases and J lost 6; bases outside the gene matches: 8. In nucleotides, the CDR3 is TGTGCCAGCAGACAAAACAGGGGGCGCTCCGGGGAGCTGTTTTTT. It specifies CASRQNRGRSGELFF.

The chain has TRBV6-4 and TRBJ2-7; 11 bases line up with TRBD1. Losses at the gene ends were 7 bases for V and 0 bases for J; bases not matched to a gene: 14. This CDR3 has 18 amino acids. Germline V lookup: CDR1 MRHNA, CDR2 SNTAGT. The CDR3 nucleotides read TGTGCCAGCACCCAAGTTCCGGGACAGGGGGAATTCTCCTACGAGCAGTACTTC. This sequence encodes CASTQVPGQGEFSYEQYF.